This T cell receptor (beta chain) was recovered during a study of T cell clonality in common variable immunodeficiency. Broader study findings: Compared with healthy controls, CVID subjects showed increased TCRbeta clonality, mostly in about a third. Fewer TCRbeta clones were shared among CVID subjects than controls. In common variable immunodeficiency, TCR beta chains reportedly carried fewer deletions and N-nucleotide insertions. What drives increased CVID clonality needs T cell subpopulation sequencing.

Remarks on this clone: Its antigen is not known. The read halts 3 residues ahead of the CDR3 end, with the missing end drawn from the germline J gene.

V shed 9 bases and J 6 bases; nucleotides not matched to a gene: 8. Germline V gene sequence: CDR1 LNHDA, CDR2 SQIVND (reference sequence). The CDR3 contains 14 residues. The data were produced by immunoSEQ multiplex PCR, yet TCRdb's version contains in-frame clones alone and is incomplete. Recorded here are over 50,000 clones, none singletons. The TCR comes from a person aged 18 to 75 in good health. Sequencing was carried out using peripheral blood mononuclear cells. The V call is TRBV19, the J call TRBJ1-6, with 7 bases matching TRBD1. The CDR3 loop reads CARLSGTANSPLHF. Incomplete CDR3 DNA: TGTGCCAGGTTGTCCGGGACAGCTAATTCACCC.